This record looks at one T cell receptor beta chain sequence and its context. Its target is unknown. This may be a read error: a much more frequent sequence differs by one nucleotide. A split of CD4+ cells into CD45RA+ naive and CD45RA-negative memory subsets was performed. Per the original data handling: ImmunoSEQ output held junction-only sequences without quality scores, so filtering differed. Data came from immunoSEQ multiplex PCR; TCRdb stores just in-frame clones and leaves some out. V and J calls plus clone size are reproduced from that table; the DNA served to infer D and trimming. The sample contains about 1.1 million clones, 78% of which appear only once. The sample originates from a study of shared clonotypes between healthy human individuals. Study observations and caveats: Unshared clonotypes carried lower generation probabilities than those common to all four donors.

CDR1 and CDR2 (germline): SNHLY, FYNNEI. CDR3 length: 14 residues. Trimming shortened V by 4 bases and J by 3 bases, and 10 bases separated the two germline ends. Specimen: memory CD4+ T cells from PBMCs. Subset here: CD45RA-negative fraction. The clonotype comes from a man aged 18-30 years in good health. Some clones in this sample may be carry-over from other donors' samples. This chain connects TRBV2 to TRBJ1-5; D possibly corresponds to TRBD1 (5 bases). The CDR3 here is CASSGQGINQPQHF. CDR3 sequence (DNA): TGTGCCAGCAGTGGGCAGGGCATCAATCAGCCCCAGCATTTT.